These 3 T cell receptor beta chains came from one sample sequenced in a study of blood T cell repertoires in COVID-19. The protocol was immunoSEQ multiplex PCR, while the TCRdb copy is restricted to in-frame clones and leaves out a portion. The sample holds some 140,000 clones, roughly 84% seen once. The sequenced material came from PBMCs or T cells enriched from blood (not recorded which). These receptors all stem from a man aged 40-49 years with acute COVID-19.

This clone was recorded a few times. The CDR3 reads CASSPNSGSTEAFF. CDR3 coding DNA: TGTGCCAGCTCACCAAACAGTGGGAGCACTGAAGCTTTCTTT. The chain uses TRBV18 and TRBJ1-1; D gene uncertain. V was clipped by 2 bases and J by 4 bases, with 11 bases between them. The length of the CDR3 is 14 residues. Looked up from germline, CDR1 is KGHSH and CDR2 is LQKENI.

The chain has TRBV5-6 and TRBJ2-1, with a weak D call TRBD1 (5 bases). Germline CDR1 is SGHDT and CDR2 is YYEEEE. The CDR3 is made up of 11 amino acids. Trimming pared 4 bases from V and 9 bases from J, leaving 8 bases between. CDR3 nucleotides: TGTGCCAGCAGCCTGCAGGGTGAGCAGTTCTTC. Translating it yields CASSLQGEQFF.

The chain uses TRBV4-1 and TRBJ2-7, with D unclear. Germline V lookup: CDR1 MGHRA, CDR2 YSYEKL. V was trimmed by 0 bases and J by 3 bases, leaving 18 bases between them. CDR3 length: 17 amino acids. The CDR3 DNA follows: TGCGCCAGCAGCCAAGATCCACCACCCAACCTCTACTACGAGCAGTACTTC. It is translated as CASSQDPPPNLYYEQYF.